The following is a TCR beta chain sequence with its context. The data were obtained in a study of tumor T cells in aggressive B-cell lymphoma. Assay used: immunoSEQ multiplex PCR; TCRdb lists only in-frame clones, some missing. The data show roughly 2,700 clones, around 85% seen once. Germline V CDR1 and CDR2: SGHTA, FQGNSA. CDR3 length: 13 residues. V lost 5 bases, J lost 7 bases, and 11 bases lay in between. The source of this sequence is an adult with diffuse large B cell lymphoma. Some clones in this sample may be carry-over from other donors' samples. This chain joins TRBV7-2 and TRBJ2-2, with D hard to call. Sequences were obtained from tumor tissue. The CDR3 sequence: CASSTQPGGELFF. The CDR3 DNA reads as TGTGCCAGCAGCACCCAGCCGGGCGGGGAGCTGTTTTTT.